This T cell receptor beta chain was observed in a study of T-cell reconstitution after alpha-beta-depleted transplantation in children. Per germline, CDR1 MNHEY and CDR2 SVGEGT. This CDR3 region has 15 residues. Unmatched junction bases numbered 6, after V lost 0 bases and J lost 9 bases. For TCRbeta, the library was prepared with unique molecular identifiers. Each CDR3 protein is one row after TCRdb ran MiXCR on the PCR reads. The sample includes about 500,000 distinct CDR3 sequences, around a third of them seen just once. Sequencing was performed on PBMCs from the stem cell graft donor, taken from the stem cell graft. The sequence derives from a human donor who donated a stem cell graft to a child with aplastic anemia. The chain uses TRBV6-2 or TRBV6-3 and TRBJ2-1; 9 positions match TRBD2. CDR3 loop: CASSYSGSGRGEQFF. For the CDR3, the DNA is TGTGCCAGCAGTTACTCGGGTAGCGGGAGAGGTGAGCAGTTCTTC.